The clone carrying this TCR beta chain was counted a single time. Other DNA sequences of this sample code for an identical CDR3. Assay used: immunoSEQ multiplex PCR; TCRdb lists only in-frame clones, some missing. Of approximately 70,000 clones in the sample, roughly 89% are singletons; the top ten hold roughly 5.5%. The data are from a study of control samples from healthy donors and cancer patients. V was clipped by 3 bases and J by 5 bases, with 5 bases between them. The CDR3 runs 11 residues. The source is a man aged 55 to 69 with colorectal cancer. Sequenced sample: PBMCs. V gene TRBV12-3 or TRBV12-4 combines with J gene TRBJ2-7; D gene ambiguous. CDR3 protein: CASSLGNEQYF. The CDR3 nucleotides read TGTGCCAGCAGTTTGGGAAACGAGCAGTACTTC.